Each of the 27 T cell receptor beta chains below was sequenced from the same sample in a study of neoadjuvant anti-PD-1 for oral cavity cancer. Clones were read by immunoSEQ multiplex PCR, and TCRdb kept only the in-frame ones, dropping some. Of around 34,000 clones listed, approximately 90% are singletons. Sequencing used PBMCs, obtained before nivolumab (anti-PD-1) treatment. These receptors were taken from a person between 35 and 79 years old with oral cavity squamous cell carcinoma.

V gene TRBV18 combines with J gene TRBJ1-1, with D unresolved. The CDR3 sequence is 15 residues long. Germline values: CDR1 KGHSH, CDR2 LQKENI. Trimming took 3 bases from V and 3 from J, leaving 14 bases between them. The CDR3 here is CASSPGASADTEAFF. CDR3 DNA: TGTGCCAGCTCACCGGGTGCCAGTGCGGACACTGAAGCTTTCTTT.

V and J are TRBV19 and TRBJ1-1, with D possibly matching TRBD1 (6 bases). Germline lookup yields CDR1 LNHDA and CDR2 SQIVND (reference sequence). V shed 4 bases and J shed 0 bases, with 12 bases lying between them. The CDR3 is 15 amino acids. The CDR3 region is CASSTNRDMNTEAFF. The CDR3 coding sequence is TGTGCCAGTAGTACGAACAGGGACATGAACACTGAAGCTTTCTTT.

The rearrangement uses TRBV7-9 and TRBJ1-2; 7 positions agree with TRBD1. Germline-derived CDR1 and CDR2 are SEHNR and FQNEAQ (reference sequence). V gave up 1 base and J gave up 8 bases; unmatched junction bases: 4. This CDR3 is built from 13 residues. The CDR3 is CASSLGQGNGYTF. Written as DNA, the CDR3 is TGTGCCAGCAGCTTAGGACAGGGCAACGGCTACACCTTC.

This clone was counted between two and nine times. The chain employs TRBV21-1 and TRBJ2-7; the DNA was not used to check the table's D call, TRBD1. TRBV21-1 is reported as a pseudogene. The CDR3 sequence is 16 residues long. The CDR3 loop reads CASSLGGTGESYEQYF. The CDR3 bases are TGTGCCAGCAGTTTGGGGGGGACAGGAGAGTCCTACGAGCAGTACTTC.

This chain links TRBV6-5 with TRBJ1-2; a weak D match, TRBD1 (6 bases). CDR1 and CDR2 (germline): MNHEY, SVGAGI. V lost 0 bases and J 2 bases, leaving 10 bases between the germline ends. There are 15 residues in the CDR3. The CDR3 DNA sequence: TGTGCCAGCAGTTACTCCGGACAGCGCAACTATGGCTACACCTTC. Its protein is CASSYSGQRNYGYTF.

V usage is TRBV9 and J usage is TRBJ1-3; 7 positions agree with TRBD1. The V segment lost 0 bases and the J segment 3 bases; nucleotides outside the gene matches: 3. Germline-derived CDR1 and CDR2 are SGDLS and YYNGEE. There are 15 residues in the CDR3. CDR3 sequence reads: CASSVEGARGNTIYF. The CDR3 DNA sequence: TGTGCCAGCAGCGTAGAGGGGGCGCGTGGAAACACCATATATTTT.

V is TRBV2 and J is TRBJ1-1, with D unresolved. Per germline, CDR1 SNHLY and CDR2 FYNNEI. Trimming took 4 bases from V and 0 from J, leaving 6 bases between them. The CDR3 runs to 13 residues. Here the CDR3 reads CASSGGVNTEAFF. In DNA form, the CDR3 reads TGTGCCAGCAGTGGCGGGGTGAACACTGAAGCTTTCTTT.

The chain has TRBV19 and TRBJ2-1; D is unclear. Trimming cost V 4 bases and J 5 bases, with 3 bases left between them. The length of the CDR3 is 11 residues. In germline, CDR1 is LNHDA, CDR2 SQIVND (reference sequence). The CDR3: CASSKNNEQFF. The CDR3, as DNA: TGTGCCAGTAGTAAAAACAATGAGCAGTTCTTC.

This clone was found once. V and J are TRBV5-6 and TRBJ2-7, with D uncertain. Germline assignment: CDR1 SGHDT and CDR2 YYEEEE. The CDR3 runs to 12 residues. Trimming took 1 base from V and 8 from J, leaving 10 bases between them. The CDR3 is CASSLPTLQQYF. CDR3 nucleotide sequence: TGTGCCAGCAGCTTGCCGACATTGCAGCAGTACTTC.

The rearrangement uses TRBV14 and TRBJ1-3, with D unclear. The CDR3 loop spans 17 amino acids. Per the germline V gene, CDR1 is SGHDN and CDR2 is FVKESK. V was clipped by 1 base and J by 0 bases, with 13 bases between them. The CDR3, as DNA: TGTGCCAGCAGCCAAGCCAGACCTAGTAACTCTGGAAACACCATATATTTT. Translating it yields CASSQARPSNSGNTIYF.

Concerning this clone itself: The sample has other DNA sequences that encode this CDR3 too. The chain is built from TRBV27 and TRBJ2-2, with D possibly matching TRBD1 (6 bases). The CDR3 runs to 14 residues. Germline V gene sequence: CDR1 MNHEY, CDR2 SMNVEV (reference sequence). The V end was cut by 5 bases, the J end by 1 base, with 8 bases between. The CDR3 DNA is TGTGCCAGCAGTCTGGACAGGAACACCGGGGAGCTGTTTTTT. Translation: CASSLDRNTGELFF.

The genes are TRBV19 and TRBJ2-5; D might be TRBD2 (5 bases). The CDR3 is made up of 15 amino acids. Trimming left V 1 base short and J 1 base short, with 10 bases between. In germline, CDR1 is LNHDA, CDR2 SQIVND (reference sequence). The DNA of the CDR3 is TGTGCCAGTAGTATAGGGGGAGACGGCCAAGAGACCCAGTACTTC. Protein sequence: CASSIGGDGQETQYF.

The rearrangement joins TRBV7-9 to TRBJ1-4; no firm D call. CDR1 is SEHNR, CDR2 FQNEAQ, per germline (reference sequence). V lost 3 bases to trimming and J lost 3 bases, with 8 bases between them. CDR3 length: 14 residues. The CDR3 region is CASSLWGANEKLFF. As DNA, the CDR3 is TGTGCCAGCAGCTTGTGGGGAGCTAATGAAAAACTGTTTTTT.

This rearrangement joins TRBV12-5 to TRBJ1-3; D is possibly TRBD1 (6 bases). V lost 5 bases, J lost 4 bases, and 21 bases lay in between. Germline CDR1 LGHNT, CDR2 FRNRAP. The CDR3 extends over 17 amino acids. In DNA form, the CDR3 reads TGTGCTAGTGGTCCGCCTCTCGGGGGGCAATTAGGAAACACCATATATTTT. Its translation is CASGPPLGGQLGNTIYF.

The chain carries TRBV11-2 and TRBJ2-7, with D possibly TRBD1 on 6 matching bases. From germline, CDR1 is SGHAT and CDR2 FQNNGV. Trimming took 5 bases from V and 0 from J, leaving 20 bases between them. This CDR3 region has 17 residues. CDR3 bases: TGTGCCAGCAGCACCAGCGAGTGGCAGGGGATCTCCTACGAGCAGTACTTC. Its translation: CASSTSEWQGISYEQYF.

The chain recombines TRBV7-2 with TRBJ2-1; 8 nucleotides agree with TRBD1. CDR1 is SGHTA and CDR2 is FQGNSA in the germline V gene. The V and J ends lost 5 bases and 0 bases, in that order; junction bases with no gene match: 9. This CDR3 is built from 17 residues. The CDR3, as DNA: TGTGCCAGCAGCCCACACACAGGGGGGAGCTCCTACAATGAGCAGTTCTTC. This sequence encodes CASSPHTGGSSYNEQFF.

The V call is TRBV5-6, the J call TRBJ1-4; TRBD1 matches at 8 bases. Germline CDR1 is SGHDT and CDR2 is YYEEEE. The CDR3 runs to 15 residues. The V segment lost 3 bases and the J segment 7 bases; nucleotides outside the gene matches: 8. CDR3 DNA sequence: TGTGCCAGCAGCTCCCCGACAGGGGCAGGTGAAAAACTGTTTTTT. It codes for CASSSPTGAGEKLFF.

The CDR3 DNA sequence: TGTGCCAGCAGCGTAGTGGGCGGAGGGGGCACTGAAGCTTTCTTT. Amino acids: CASSVVGGGGTEAFF. This rearrangement joins TRBV9 to TRBJ1-1; perhaps TRBD1 as D (6 bases). The ends were cut back, 0 bases at V and 4 bases at J, with 13 bases in the middle. The V gene's germline CDR1 is SGDLS and CDR2 YYNGEE. There are 15 residues in the CDR3.

The chain carries TRBV11-2 and TRBJ2-4; D not certain. There are 14 residues in the CDR3. Between the trimmed V and J ends, which lost 3 bases and 0 bases, there was a span of 6 bases. From germline, CDR1 is SGHAT and CDR2 FQNNGV. As DNA, the CDR3 is TGTGCCAGCAGCTTGGTGGGAGCCAAAAACATTCAGTACTTC. Residues: CASSLVGAKNIQYF.

V gene TRBV12-1 combines with J gene TRBJ2-2; the D call of TRBD2 is as the table states it, not checked on the DNA. TRBV12-1 is designated a pseudogene. The CDR3 spans 16 residues. Here the CDR3 reads CASSPERPLPTGELFF. The CDR3, as DNA: TGTGCCAGCAGCCCTGAGCGGCCCCTCCCCACCGGGGAGCTGTTTTTT.

CDR3 region: CASSLGPEQGPQHF. CDR3 DNA: TGTGCCAGCAGCTTAGGGCCCGAACAGGGTCCCCAGCATTTT. This chain connects TRBV7-2 to TRBJ1-5; D possibly corresponds to TRBD1 (6 bases). The CDR3 runs 14 residues. The germline gives CDR1 SGHTA, CDR2 FQGNSA. Trimming removed 1 base at V and 10 bases at J, with 14 bases between.

The rearrangement uses TRBV27 and TRBJ2-2, with 11 positions matching TRBD1. The V segment lost 0 bases and the J segment 4 bases; nucleotides outside the gene matches: 1. The CDR3 length is 16 residues. The germline CDR1 and CDR2 sequences are MNHEY and SMNVEV (reference sequence). CDR3 DNA sequence: TGTGCCAGCAGTTTATCTGGGACAGGGGGCACCGGGGAGCTGTTTTTT. The encoded protein is CASSLSGTGGTGELFF.

The rearrangement joins TRBV4-3 to TRBJ1-2, with TRBD1 as a possible D gene (6 bases). The germline V and J ends were trimmed by 3 bases and 6 bases, with 11 bases remaining between them. Germline V lookup: CDR1 LGHNA, CDR2 YSLEER. The CDR3 runs to 13 residues. DNA of the CDR3: TGCGCCAGCAGCCAGACAGGTGCGGATGGCTACACCTTC. Protein product: CASSQTGADGYTF.

This clone was detected only once. The rearrangement uses TRBV7-9 and TRBJ1-4, with a weak D call TRBD1 (5 bases). The CDR3 consists of 16 residues. In germline, CDR1 is SEHNR, CDR2 FQNEAQ (reference sequence). V shed 5 bases and J shed 2 bases, with 15 bases lying between them. The CDR3 loop reads CASSPLLGGTNEKLFF. The DNA for the CDR3 is TGTGCCAGCAGCCCCCTGTTGGGGGGTACTAATGAAAAACTGTTTTTT.

V and J are TRBV5-1 and TRBJ1-2; weak D call: TRBD1 (6 bases). Germline CDR1 is SGHRS and CDR2 is YFSETQ. The CDR3 length is 15 residues. The V end was cut by 2 bases, the J end by 2 bases, with 13 bases between. The CDR3 loop reads CASSLETGVNYGYTF. DNA for the CDR3: TGCGCCAGCAGCTTAGAGACAGGAGTAAACTATGGCTACACCTTC.

This rearrangement joins TRBV11-2 to TRBJ1-3, with TRBD1 identical over 7 bases. The germline V gene has CDR1 SGHAT and CDR2 FQNNGV. The CDR3 loop spans 13 amino acids. The trim removed 3 bases at V and 6 bases at J, leaving 2 bases unmatched. Written as DNA, the CDR3 is TGTGCCAGCAGCTTGGGGACAGTAAACACCATATATTTT. This codes for CASSLGTVNTIYF.

CDR3 amino acids: CASSPVNQASEQYF. For the CDR3, the DNA is TGCGCCAGCAGCCCGGTAAATCAGGCGTCTGAGCAGTACTTC. The V and J genes are TRBV4-3 and TRBJ2-7; no clear D. Trimming took off 4 bases at V and 7 bases at J, with 17 bases between the two ends. Germline CDR1 is LGHNA and CDR2 is YSLEER. The CDR3 spans 14 residues.